This TCR beta chain was sequenced for a study of Graves' ophthalmopathy and Graves' hyperthyroidism. In its sample, this clonotype was seen once. Trimming removed 4 bases from V and 0 bases from J, with 6 bases in between. This CDR3 contains 13 residues. Germline V lookup: CDR1 ENHRY, CDR2 SYGVKD. RNA transcripts were the source from which TCR beta CDR3 regions were amplified. The first round was an RT-PCR with HTBI primers, and the second round was a multiplex PCR. TCRdb called the multiplex PCR reads again in MiXCR, with one record for every CDR3 protein. The table has hundreds of thousands of distinct CDR3 sequences, over 40% seen once; the top ten hold 3.3%.

This clonotype was obtained from an adult man with Graves' ophthalmopathy. Sequencing used peripheral blood. V and J are TRBV10-3 and TRBJ1-1, with D unresolved. CDR3: CAISVAMNTEAFF. CDR3 sequence (DNA): TGTGCCATCAGTGTCGCGATGAACACTGAAGCTTTCTTT.